This T cell receptor (beta chain) appears in the sequencing data of a study of radiotherapy plus CTLA-4 blockade in lung cancer. About the research overall: Among enrolled patients, roughly 20% responded and about 30% achieved disease control.

Concerning this clone itself: The antigen remains unidentified.

In chemo-refractory metastatic non-small-cell lung cancer, patients got ipilimumab CTLA-4 blockade together with focal radiation. Assay: immunoSEQ multiplex PCR; the TCRdb copy retains only in-frame clones and omits some. Among 50,000 to 85,000 clones, over 75% were seen once, and the ten largest hold around 4%. General study points: Radiotherapy with ipilimumab was followed by blood expansion of tumor-derived clones. Interferon-beta and early blood T cell clone dynamics reportedly predicted response best.

There are 12 residues in the CDR3. V was pared by 1 base and J by 8 bases, with 11 bases between. The germline gives CDR1 GTSNPN, CDR2 SVGIG (reference sequence). The source was peripheral blood, collected from a patient treated with radiotherapy plus ipilimumab. The rearrangement uses TRBV30 and TRBJ1-2; D not resolved. The receptor's source is a human donor with non-small cell lung cancer who had a partial response to radiotherapy plus ipilimumab. CDR3 protein: CAWSGERRGYTF. CDR3 bases: TGTGCCTGGAGTGGTGAGCGGCGCGGCTACACCTTC.